Listed here are 22 T cell receptor beta chains from one sample, sequenced in a study of identical twins. TCRdb itself ran the 5' RACE reads through MiXCR, one entry per CDR3 protein. The data hold around 230,000 distinct CDR3 sequences, with 6.5% observed a single time. These same records also appear under a second study, on T cells expressing NK-cell markers.

Sequenced: CD8+ T cells sorted from blood. The receptors originated from a woman younger than 35 in good health.

This clonotype appeared many times. The chain employs TRBV6-1 and TRBJ1-2; a possible D gene is TRBD1 (6 bases). The germline V gene has CDR1 MNHNS and CDR2 SASEGT. CDR3 length: 13 residues. Trimming cost V 10 bases and J 4 bases, with 16 bases left between them. This chain's CDR3 is CATSMGQTYGYTF. The CDR3 bases are TGTGCCACCTCTATGGGACAAACCTATGGCTACACCTTC.

On this clonotype itself: One end of the junction varies from germline; a read error may be responsible. The chain carries TRBV3-1 and TRBJ2-1; possibly TRBD1 for D (6 bases). The CDR3 is 17 amino acids. CDR1 is LGHDT, CDR2 YNNKEL, per germline (reference sequence). CDR3 loop: CACSKEVAWGPGSEQFF. CDR3 nucleotides: TGTGCCTGCAGCAAGGAGGTCGCGTGGGGGCCTGGTAGTGAGCAGTTCTTC.

In its sample, this clonotype was seen a few times. The chain links TRBV12-3 or TRBV12-4 to TRBJ1-2, with D possibly TRBD1 on 5 matching bases. Trimming left V 7 bases short and J 3 bases short, with 12 bases between. The length of the CDR3 is 13 residues. The DNA for the CDR3 is TGTGCCAGCAACTCGGGACCGTACTATGGCTACACCTTC. This gives the protein CASNSGPYYGYTF.

This clonotype was seen more than once but under ten times. The chain uses TRBV6-2 or TRBV6-3 and TRBJ2-3, with D tentatively TRBD1 or TRBD2 (5 bases each). This CDR3 has 16 amino acids. Germline-derived CDR1 and CDR2 are MNHEY and SVGEGT. Trimming pared 0 bases from V and 4 bases from J, leaving 14 bases between. The DNA for the CDR3 is TGTGCCAGCAGTTACTCGGCCCGGGACCGCCCAGATACGCAGTATTTT. Amino acids: CASSYSARDRPDTQYF.

This clonotype occurred a few times. This chain joins TRBV10-1 and TRBJ1-2; D call uncertain. From germline, CDR1 is WNHNN and CDR2 SYGVQD (reference sequence). CDR3 length: 13 amino acids. The V gene lost 6 bases and the J gene lost 6 bases, with 14 bases spanning the gap. CDR3 residues: CASSAGSGHGYTF. In DNA, the CDR3 is TGCGCCAGCAGCGCCGGAAGCGGGCATGGCTACACCTTC.

The sample holds many counts of this clonotype. The chain is built from TRBV12-3 or TRBV12-4 and TRBJ1-2; D not certain. Trimming removed 3 bases at V and 1 base at J, with 6 bases between. This CDR3 is 13 amino acids long. This CDR3 reads CASSFPHNYGYTF. In nucleotides, the CDR3 is TGTGCCAGCAGTTTCCCCCATAACTATGGCTACACCTTC.

The chain recombines TRBV5-1 with TRBJ1-1; D is unclear. CDR3 length: 14 amino acids. Germline assignment: CDR1 SGHRS and CDR2 YFSETQ. Trimming shortened V by 6 bases and J by 0 bases, and 12 bases separated the two germline ends. The CDR3 DNA follows: TGCGCCAGCACCACAGAGTCCATGAACACTGAAGCTTTCTTT. It specifies CASTTESMNTEAFF.

This clonotype was picked up many times. V is TRBV20-1 and J is TRBJ2-1; D is ambiguous. The V end was cut by 3 bases, the J end by 0 bases, with 15 bases between. This CDR3 spans 16 amino acids. Germline V gene lookup returns CDR1 DFQATT and CDR2 SNEGSKA (reference sequence). The CDR3 DNA reads TGCAGTGCTAGGAGTCGGGCCGAAAGCTCCTACAATGAGCAGTTCTTC. It translates to CSARSRAESSYNEQFF.

This clonotype was observed a handful of times. The genes are TRBV27 and TRBJ1-1, with D possibly matching TRBD1 (6 bases). Germline V gives CDR1 MNHEY, CDR2 SMNVEV (reference sequence). This CDR3 is 15 amino acids long. V shed 6 bases and J shed 3 bases, with 17 bases lying between them. CDR3 in amino acids: CASSQLQGWYTEAFF. CDR3 in DNA: TGTGCCAGCAGCCAACTACAGGGATGGTACACTGAAGCTTTCTTT.

There are a few counts of this clonotype. The chain joins TRBV6-1 to TRBJ2-7; TRBD2 matches at 8 bases. The V gene's germline CDR1 is MNHNS and CDR2 SASEGT. The V and J ends lost 3 bases and 3 bases, in that order; junction bases with no gene match: 1. The CDR3 has 13 residues. The CDR3 bases are TGTGCCAGCAGTGAGGGACTAGTCTACGAGCAGTACTTC. This sequence encodes CASSEGLVYEQYF.

The chain recombines TRBV6-2 or TRBV6-3 with TRBJ2-1; unclear D gene. Per the germline V gene, CDR1 is MNHEY and CDR2 is SVGEGT. This CDR3 spans 15 amino acids. V was pared by 8 bases and J by 3 bases, with 17 bases between. The CDR3 sequence is CASSGVVGYYNEQFF. CDR3 DNA sequence: TGTGCCAGCTCAGGCGTTGTGGGGTACTACAATGAGCAGTTCTTC.

This clonotype was detected a few times. The rearrangement uses TRBV7-2 and TRBJ2-1; no reliable D call. V was trimmed by 5 bases and J by 0 bases, leaving 5 bases between them. The CDR3 covers 13 residues. Germline V gene lookup returns CDR1 SGHTA and CDR2 FQGNSA. The CDR3 DNA sequence: TGTGCCAGCAGCCGCTTCTCCTACAATGAGCAGTTCTTC. This codes for CASSRFSYNEQFF.

This clonotype has more than one count but fewer than ten. The V call is TRBV4-1, the J call TRBJ1-1; 7 nucleotides align to TRBD1. The CDR3 has 15 amino acids. With 0 bases clipped from V and 1 base from J, the junction kept 2 bases outside the gene matches. From germline, CDR1 is MGHRA and CDR2 YSYEKL. In DNA form, the CDR3 reads TGCGCCAGCAGCCAAGAGGGGACAGCGAACACTGAAGCTTTCTTT. Translating gives CASSQEGTANTEAFF.

The chain links TRBV29-1 to TRBJ1-2; D is unresolved. Trimming left V 5 bases short and J 6 bases short, with 13 bases between. Germline CDR1 is SQVTM and CDR2 is ANQGSEA. This CDR3 spans 12 amino acids. This CDR3 reads CSVSQTGDGYTF. DNA of the CDR3: TGCAGCGTTTCCCAAACTGGGGATGGCTACACCTTC.

This clonotype came up many times. This chain joins TRBV15 and TRBJ1-2, with 11 nucleotides matching TRBD1. Germline CDR1 reads LNHNV; CDR2 reads YYDKDF (reference sequence). Trimming at V came to 7 bases and at J to 6 bases, leaving 10 bases not matched to a gene. This CDR3 region has 15 residues. The CDR3 spells CATTDRGLRLHGYTF. As DNA, the CDR3 is TGTGCCACCACGGACAGGGGGCTTCGTCTCCATGGCTACACCTTC.

This chain joins TRBV29-1 and TRBJ2-7; D unresolved. From germline, CDR1 is SQVTM and CDR2 ANQGSEA. V was trimmed by 2 bases and J by 1 base, leaving 12 bases between them. The CDR3 has 14 residues. Written as DNA, the CDR3 is TGCAGCGTTGAAAATCTGGATCCATCCTACGAGCAGTACTTC. Translation: CSVENLDPSYEQYF.

This clonotype was recorded a few times. The genes are TRBV3-1 and TRBJ2-1; 7 bases are a match to TRBD2. CDR1 is LGHDT and CDR2 is YNNKEL in the germline V gene (reference sequence). This CDR3 region has 16 residues. Trimming took 6 bases from V and 3 from J; bases not matched to a gene: 11. CDR3 region: CASSQPSGGLYNEQFF. CDR3 in DNA: TGTGCCAGCAGTCAACCGTCGGGGGGACTCTACAATGAGCAGTTCTTC.

This clonotype was seen at least ten times. J is TRBJ2-1 and V is TRBV12-3 or TRBV12-4; TRBD2 agrees at 9 bases. V shed 7 bases and J 8 bases; nucleotides not matched to a gene: 12. The CDR3 consists of 15 residues. Here the CDR3 reads CASTKLGTSWDEQFF. The CDR3 DNA sequence: TGTGCCAGCACTAAACTCGGGACTAGCTGGGATGAGCAGTTCTTC.

The rearrangement links TRBV20-1 to TRBJ2-1, with TRBD2 matching 9 bases. The germline V gene has CDR1 DFQATT and CDR2 SNEGSKA (reference sequence). Unmatched junction bases numbered 11, after V lost 5 bases and J lost 6 bases. The CDR3 loop spans 15 amino acids. The CDR3 protein is CSAYYRTSALNEQFF. As DNA, the CDR3 is TGCAGTGCTTACTATCGGACTAGCGCCCTCAATGAGCAGTTCTTC.

This clonotype appeared many times. This sequence joins TRBV10-3 and TRBJ2-1, with D perhaps TRBD2 (5 bases). The V gene's germline CDR1 is ENHRY and CDR2 SYGVKD. The CDR3 contains 14 residues. V was trimmed by 3 bases and J by 8 bases, leaving 14 bases between them. The CDR3 reads CAISEPGFLDEQFF. The DNA of the CDR3 is TGTGCCATCAGTGAACCGGGGTTCTTAGATGAGCAGTTCTTC.

This clonotype was observed many times. This chain uses TRBV12-3 or TRBV12-4 with TRBJ1-1, with D unresolved. V was pared by 3 bases and J by 6 bases, with 14 bases between. CDR3 size: 14 residues. The CDR3 spells CASSFSVRGAEAFF. Here the CDR3 DNA reads TGTGCCAGCAGTTTCTCAGTTCGGGGAGCTGAAGCTTTCTTT.

The table lists this clonotype with a few counts. This chain connects TRBV7-9 to TRBJ2-7; possibly TRBD1 for D (6 bases). V lost 5 bases and J 3 bases, leaving 20 bases between the germline ends. CDR3 size: 16 residues. From germline, CDR1 is SEHNR and CDR2 FQNEAQ (reference sequence). The CDR3 region is CASSPRDNKKRYEQYF. The CDR3 nucleotides read TGTGCCAGCAGCCCCCGGGACAACAAAAAACGCTACGAGCAGTACTTC.